Listed below are T cell receptor beta chains from one sample, sequenced in a study of blood T cell repertoires in COVID-19. Sequenced by immunoSEQ multiplex PCR; TCRdb stores in-frame clones only, minus some. The sample records around 200,000 clones, about 90% being singletons. The sequenced material came from PBMCs or T cells enriched from blood (not recorded which). All receptors derive from a woman between 45 and 60 years old in a cohort exposed to, infected with or recovered from COVID-19 (not recorded which). CDR3s include the opening cysteine and the closing phenylalanine or tryptophan. The order of the fields is CDR3 length, V gene, clone size, D gene, J gene, CDR3 DNA, CDR3 protein. The D gene is left open where the match is weak. The size entry is marked missing in some rows and otherwise reads once, few, many or a size class.

>17|TRBV6-2/TRBV6-3|.|TRBD1|TRBJ1-4
TGTGCCAGCAGTCCCGGGACAGGCTTGGGGGCAAATGAAAAACTGTTTTTT
CASSPGTGLGANEKLFF
>14|TRBV5-1|.|TRBD2|TRBJ2-5
TGCGCCAGCAGCCCGGGACTAGCGGAAGAGACCCAGTACTTC
CASSPGLAEETQYF
>16|TRBV5-1|.|TRBD1|TRBJ2-3
TGCGCCAGCACCACTACAGGGGGCCCCGATAGGGATACGCAGTATTTT
CASTTTGGPDRDTQYF
>18|TRBV28|.|.|TRBJ1-4
TGTGCCAGCAGTTTGCTCGGGGCAGGGGACGCAACTAATGAAAAACTGTTTTTT
CASSLLGAGDATNEKLFF
>13|TRBV7-3|few|.|TRBJ1-6
TGTGCCAGCAGCTTACGTCGGGGGGACCCCCTCCACTTT
CASSLRRGDPLHF
>12|TRBV12-3/TRBV12-4|.|.|TRBJ1-5
TGTGCCAGCAGTCACTCCCCACGGCCCCAGCATTTT
CASSHSPRPQHF
>16|TRBV6-2/TRBV6-3|.|.|TRBJ2-4
TGTGCCAGCAGTTACTCGGGGGCAGGGGCCAAAAACATTCAGTACTTC
CASSYSGAGAKNIQYF
>14|TRBV14|.|TRBD1|TRBJ2-5
TGTGCCAGCAGCCAGGGTCCGGGACAGCTGACCCAGTACTTC
CASSQGPGQLTQYF
>14|TRBV5-6|.|.|TRBJ2-3
TGTGCCAGCAGCCGGACAGGGAGGGCAGATACGCAGTATTTT
CASSRTGRADTQYF
>13|TRBV9|.|TRBD1|TRBJ2-7
TGTGCCAGCAGCGTAGGGACAGGGGACGAGCAGTACTTC
CASSVGTGDEQYF
>15|TRBV15|.|.|TRBJ2-5
TGTGCCACCAGCAGAGACGAGGGTGGTTTAGAGACCCAGTACTTC
CATSRDEGGLETQYF
>18|TRBV4-1|.|TRBD1|TRBJ1-1
TGCGCCAGCACCCCGAAACTTTACCTACCAGGGGGCTGGACTGAAGCTTTCTTT
CASTPKLYLPGGWTEAFF
>14|TRBV5-1|.|TRBD1|TRBJ1-4
TGCGCCAGCAGGGCCGGGACAGGGGAAGAAAAACTGTTTTTT
CASRAGTGEEKLFF
>13|TRBV6-5|.|.|TRBJ2-1
TGTGCCAGCAGTTACTCAGGGGCTAATGAGCAGTTCTTC
CASSYSGANEQFF
>14|TRBV28|once|TRBD1|TRBJ1-4
TGTGCCAGCAGTCAGGGACAGGGACGGGAAAAACTGTTTTTT
CASSQGQGREKLFF
>14|TRBV5-4|.|.|TRBJ1-1
TGTGCCAGCAGCCTCAGGGTTTTAGGTACTGAAGCTTTCTTT
CASSLRVLGTEAFF
>12|TRBV18|.|.|TRBJ1-2
TGTGCCAGCTCACCGGAGAAGTATGGCTACACCTTC
CASSPEKYGYTF
>14|TRBV19|.|TRBD1|TRBJ2-7
TGTGCCAGTAGTAAGGGGACAGGTCCTACCAAGCAGTACTTC
CASSKGTGPTKQYF
>16|TRBV19|.|.|TRBJ2-4
TGTGCCAGTACCATGACTCGCCCAAAAACCAAAAACATTCAGTACTTC
CASTMTRPKTKNIQYF
>16|TRBV11-3|.|TRBD1|TRBJ1-5
TGTGCCAGCAGCTTCCCCAGGGGGGACAGCAATCAGCCCCAGCATTTT
CASSFPRGDSNQPQHF
>16|TRBV2|.|.|TRBJ1-5
TGTGCCAGCAGAACCGGGTCCTCGGAGAGCAATCAGCCCCAGCATTTT
CASRTGSSESNQPQHF
>15|TRBV28|.|TRBD1|TRBJ1-4
TGTGCCAGCAATTCAGGAGCAGGGGGGAATGAAAAACTGTTTTTT
CASNSGAGGNEKLFF
>13|TRBV29-1|.|.|TRBJ1-1
TGCAGCGCCCCGGGACTTGGGGGCACTGAAGCTTTCTTT
CSAPGLGGTEAFF
>15|TRBV9|.|.|TRBJ1-2
TGTGCCAGCACCCAAGAGCCCGTGGGGGGCTATGGCTACACCTTC
CASTQEPVGGYGYTF
>13|TRBV5-1|.|.|TRBJ1-1
TGCGCCAGCAGCTTGGCCTTTGGCTCGGAAGCTTTCTTT
CASSLAFGSEAFF
>15|TRBV18|.|TRBD1|TRBJ1-2
TGTGCCAGCTCACCCAACAGGGGGCGCGACTATGGCTACACCTTC
CASSPNRGRDYGYTF
>16|TRBV2|once|.|TRBJ2-5
TGTGCCAGCAGGGAGGGTATGGCCGTGGGAAGAGAGACCCAGTACTTC
CASREGMAVGRETQYF
>11|TRBV2|few|.|TRBJ2-1
TGTGCCAGCAAGTACAGCCAACGACAGTTCTTC
CASKYSQRQFF